These 32 T cell receptor beta chains share one sample of origin, sequenced in a study of T cell responses to AZD1222 COVID-19 vaccine. Assay: immunoSEQ multiplex PCR; the TCRdb copy retains only in-frame clones and omits some. There are 85,000 to 95,000 clones in the sample; 89% occur only once, and approximately 5% lies in the top ten. Sequenced here: peripheral blood, sampled 28 days after the second AZD1222 dose. The receptors were sampled from an adult who received the AZD1222 COVID-19 vaccine.

V is TRBV27 and J is TRBJ1-2; 7 nucleotides match TRBD1. The germline V gene has CDR1 MNHEY and CDR2 SMNVEV (reference sequence). The J segment lost 8 bases and the V segment lost 6 bases, leaving 3 bases of the junction unmatched. The CDR3 has 11 residues. Here the CDR3 reads CASRGGGGYTF. The CDR3 coding sequence is TGTGCCAGCAGAGGGGGCGGAGGCTACACCTTC.

The chain uses TRBV9 and TRBJ1-1; 8 bases line up with TRBD1. J gave up 6 bases and V 3 bases, and 7 bases lay outside the gene matches. In germline, CDR1 is SGDLS, CDR2 YYNGEE. The CDR3 is made up of 14 amino acids. CDR3 DNA sequence: TGTGCCAGCAGCGCAGGACAGGGAAGGTCTGAAGCTTTCTTT. As protein: CASSAGQGRSEAFF.

The rearrangement uses TRBV7-2 and TRBJ1-5, with D perhaps TRBD1 (6 bases). Trimming cost V 5 bases and J 6 bases, with 14 bases left between them. The CDR3 is made up of 14 amino acids. CDR1 SGHTA and CDR2 FQGNSA come from the germline V gene. CDR3 sequence reads: CASSPETGSQPQHF. CDR3 nucleotides: TGTGCCAGCAGCCCCGAGACAGGTAGTCAGCCCCAGCATTTT.

The V gene is TRBV19, the J gene TRBJ1-2; no definite D call. CDR1 and CDR2 (germline): LNHDA, SQIVND (reference sequence). The CDR3 is made up of 13 amino acids. Between the trimmed V and J ends, which lost 3 bases and 4 bases, there was a span of 9 bases. In DNA, the CDR3 is TGTGCCAGTAGTATCGAACAGCTCTATGGCTACACCTTC. This sequence encodes CASSIEQLYGYTF.

The V gene is TRBV30, the J gene TRBJ1-1; 8 bases map to TRBD1. Unmatched junction bases numbered 11, after V lost 2 bases and J lost 6 bases. CDR1 GTSNPN and CDR2 SVGIG come from the germline V gene (reference sequence). The CDR3 runs to 15 residues. The CDR3 here is CAWSRDRQGSAEAFF. The DNA for the CDR3 is TGTGCCTGGAGTAGAGATCGACAGGGGTCCGCTGAAGCTTTCTTT.

The gene calls are TRBV6-1 and TRBJ1-2; D might be TRBD1 (5 bases). The V end was cut by 1 base, the J end by 4 bases, with 13 bases between. Per germline, CDR1 MNHNS and CDR2 SASEGT. CDR3 length equals 15 residues. The CDR3 is CASSEGQIGSYGYTF. CDR3 DNA sequence: TGTGCCAGCAGTGAAGGACAGATTGGGAGCTATGGCTACACCTTC.

The gene calls are TRBV9 and TRBJ2-3, with 8 bases fitting TRBD2. The germline CDR1 and CDR2 sequences are SGDLS and YYNGEE. This CDR3 region has 18 residues. The junction had 9 bases not matched to a gene; V was cut back by 0 bases and J by 0 bases. The CDR3 region has the DNA TGTGCCAGCAGCGTAGCCCTTGCGGGGGGACCTAGCACAGATACGCAGTATTTT. Translation: CASSVALAGGPSTDTQYF.

The genes are TRBV28 and TRBJ1-4, with D hard to call. Between the trimmed V and J ends, which lost 2 bases and 7 bases, there was a span of 5 bases. Germline V gene data show CDR1 as MDHEN and CDR2 as SYDVKM. This CDR3 is 12 amino acids long. Here the CDR3 DNA reads TGTGCCAGCAGTTTAAATAGTGAAAAACTGTTTTTT. Its protein is CASSLNSEKLFF.

The chain carries TRBV2 and TRBJ1-2, with 7 bases that match TRBD1. This CDR3 contains 11 residues. The junction had 5 bases not matched to a gene; V was cut back by 8 bases and J by 8 bases. Germline CDR1 is SNHLY and CDR2 is FYNNEI. The CDR3 DNA is TGTGCCAGCGACAGGGCTTGGGGCTACACCTTC. Amino acid sequence: CASDRAWGYTF.

The rearrangement links TRBV11-3 to TRBJ2-1; 7 nucleotides agree with TRBD2. The CDR3 has 14 amino acids. J gave up 5 bases and V 4 bases, and 5 bases lay outside the gene matches. CDR1 is SGHNT, CDR2 YENEEA, per germline. The DNA of the CDR3 is TGTGCCAGCAGCTACACCGGGAGGAACAATGAGCAGTTCTTC. Protein sequence: CASSYTGRNNEQFF.

This chain connects TRBV19 to TRBJ2-7; no reliable D call. CDR1 is LNHDA, CDR2 SQIVND, per germline (reference sequence). V lost 0 bases, J lost 9 bases, and 12 bases lay in between. The CDR3 consists of 13 residues. CDR3 DNA sequence: TGTGCCAGTAGTATAGACCCAGCCCTGGGGCAGTACTTC. Its translation is CASSIDPALGQYF.

The chain has TRBV7-8 and TRBJ2-7; 7 nucleotides align to TRBD1. This CDR3 has 15 amino acids. Germline CDR1 reads SGHVS; CDR2 reads FQNEAQ. The V and J ends lost 1 base and 5 bases, in that order; junction bases with no gene match: 8. The CDR3 loop is CASSLVPVQGDEQYF. The CDR3 DNA is TGTGCCAGCAGCTTAGTTCCGGTGCAGGGGGACGAGCAGTACTTC.

The CDR3 here is CASRGLRNSPLHF. Written as DNA, the CDR3 is TGTGCCAGCAGGGGACTGAGGAATTCACCCCTCCACTTT. The chain has TRBV2 and TRBJ1-6, with a weak D call TRBD1 (5 bases). V was shortened by 6 bases and J by 7 bases, with 10 bases between the two germline ends. The CDR3 is made up of 13 amino acids. Germline V lookup: CDR1 SNHLY, CDR2 FYNNEI.

The chain uses TRBV9 and TRBJ1-6; the match to TRBD1 covers 7 bases. Per the germline V gene, CDR1 is SGDLS and CDR2 is YYNGEE. V shed 4 bases and J 7 bases; nucleotides not matched to a gene: 5. The CDR3 is 14 amino acids. CDR3 coding DNA: TGTGCCAGCAGCCCCGGGACAGCCAATTCACCCCTCCACTTT. Amino acid sequence: CASSPGTANSPLHF.

This clone has just a few counts. This chain connects TRBV28 to TRBJ1-1; D is unresolved. Trimming shortened V by 2 bases and J by 2 bases, and 6 bases separated the two germline ends. Germline V gives CDR1 MDHEN, CDR2 SYDVKM. The CDR3 loop spans 13 amino acids. The CDR3 sequence is CASSLVVNTEAFF. The CDR3 DNA follows: TGTGCCAGCAGTTTAGTAGTTAACACTGAAGCTTTCTTT.

This clone was counted once. The CDR3 is CAWSVLRAGGAGGYTF. The CDR3 DNA follows: TGTGCCTGGAGTGTACTTCGTGCAGGGGGCGCAGGGGGCTACACCTTC. This chain links TRBV30 with TRBJ1-2, with 8 nucleotides matching TRBD1. J was trimmed by 8 bases and V by 0 bases; bases with no gene match: 14. There are 16 residues in the CDR3. From germline, CDR1 is GTSNPN and CDR2 SVGIG (reference sequence).

This rearrangement joins TRBV7-2 to TRBJ2-2; 10 bases fit TRBD2. The germline gives CDR1 SGHTA, CDR2 FQGNSA. The CDR3 runs 16 residues. After removal of 5 bases from V and 0 bases from J, the junction contained 3 bases not matched to a gene. The DNA of the CDR3 is TGTGCCAGCAGCCCCACTAGCGGGGCGAACACCGGGGAGCTGTTTTTT. This translates into CASSPTSGANTGELFF.

The chain employs TRBV6-5 and TRBJ2-3, with 11 nucleotides matching TRBD2. V gave up 6 bases and J gave up 1 base; unmatched junction bases: 3. This CDR3 comprises 15 residues. The germline V gene encodes CDR1 MNHEY and CDR2 SVGAGI. The CDR3: CASRDSGGGTDTQYF. For the CDR3, the DNA is TGTGCCAGCAGAGATAGCGGGGGGGGCACAGATACGCAGTATTTT.

The rearrangement uses TRBV5-4 and TRBJ1-2; D unresolved. The germline V gene has CDR1 SGHNT and CDR2 YYREEE (reference sequence). CDR3 length: 13 residues. V was pared by 3 bases and J by 3 bases, with 9 bases between. The DNA of the CDR3 is TGTGCCAGCAGCTCCGACGGACACTATGGCTACACCTTC. Residues: CASSSDGHYGYTF.

The chain has TRBV27 and TRBJ2-2, with D tentatively TRBD1 or TRBD2 (6 bases each). V was pared by 5 bases and J by 3 bases, with 13 bases between. The CDR3 is 15 amino acids. Germline CDR1 MNHEY, CDR2 SMNVEV (reference sequence). Here the CDR3 DNA reads TGTGCCAGCAGTCCTGGGGGGCGGTACACCGGGGAGCTGTTTTTT. Translation: CASSPGGRYTGELFF.

The chain joins TRBV11-3 to TRBJ1-1; no clear D gene. Germline lookup yields CDR1 SGHNT and CDR2 YENEEA. The CDR3 consists of 13 residues. V was trimmed by 4 bases and J by 1 base, leaving 7 bases between them. CDR3 sequence reads: CASSYYGNTEAFF. The CDR3 DNA is TGTGCCAGCAGCTACTACGGGAACACTGAAGCTTTCTTT.

This chain links TRBV25-1 with TRBJ2-1; D not resolved. Germline CDR1 reads MGHDK; CDR2 reads SYGVNS. Trimming shortened V by 0 bases and J by 3 bases, and 12 bases separated the two germline ends. The CDR3 runs 16 residues. The CDR3 nucleotides read TGTGCCAGCAGTGAATATTCGGGCGCTAACTACAATGAGCAGTTCTTC. Amino acids: CASSEYSGANYNEQFF.

The chain combines TRBV25-1 with TRBJ2-7; TRBD2 is a possible D gene (6 bases). The CDR3 is made up of 11 amino acids. The germline CDR1 and CDR2 sequences are MGHDK and SYGVNS. Trimming cost V 8 bases and J 6 bases, with 11 bases left between them. CDR3 sequence (DNA): TGTGCCAGCTCCGCCGGGGGCGAGCAGTACTTC. Translation: CASSAGGEQYF.

The V and J genes are TRBV5-5 and TRBJ1-4, with 8 bases aligning to TRBD1. With 4 bases clipped from V and 6 bases from J, the junction kept 8 bases outside the gene matches. Germline V lookup: CDR1 SGHKS, CDR2 YYEKEE (reference sequence). CDR3 length equals 15 residues. The CDR3 nucleotides read TGTGCCAGCAGCCTGTGGACAGGGAATGATGAAAAACTGTTTTTT. It codes for CASSLWTGNDEKLFF.

The V and J genes are TRBV7-2 and TRBJ1-5; no reliable D call. V lost 1 base, J lost 2 bases, and 3 bases lay in between. The CDR3 loop spans 13 amino acids. CDR1 SGHTA and CDR2 FQGNSA come from the germline V gene. The CDR3 loop is CASSLVGNQPQHF. The CDR3 DNA reads TGTGCCAGCAGCTTAGTCGGCAATCAGCCCCAGCATTTT.

V usage is TRBV19 and J usage is TRBJ1-1; the D gene is possibly TRBD1 (6 bases). Between the trimmed V and J ends, which lost 3 bases and 2 bases, there was a span of 16 bases. The CDR3 is 16 residues long. From germline, CDR1 is LNHDA and CDR2 SQIVND (reference sequence). The CDR3 DNA reads as TGTGCCAGTAGTATGATCCTAACAGGGACAAACACTGAAGCTTTCTTT. Encoded protein: CASSMILTGTNTEAFF.

This chain uses TRBV18 with TRBJ1-2; 9 nucleotides align to TRBD1. CDR3 length equals 15 residues. Germline trimming cut 3 bases from V and 4 bases from J; bases unmatched to any gene: 6. CDR1 is KGHSH and CDR2 is LQKENI in the germline V gene. The CDR3 sequence is CASSPGTGTSYGYTF. In DNA form, the CDR3 reads TGTGCCAGCTCACCTGGGACAGGGACATCCTATGGCTACACCTTC.

J is TRBJ1-2 and V is TRBV5-1; a possible D gene is TRBD1 (5 bases). Trimming left V 3 bases short and J 8 bases short, with 17 bases between. Germline values: CDR1 SGHRS, CDR2 YFSETQ. The CDR3 is made up of 14 amino acids. In DNA form, the CDR3 reads TGCGCCAGCAGCTCGACAGTAAATTTTTTGGGCTACACCTTC. It yields the protein CASSSTVNFLGYTF.

The chain employs TRBV6-4 and TRBJ2-3; TRBD2 aligns across 11 bases. J was trimmed by 2 bases and V by 6 bases; bases with no gene match: 4. The length of the CDR3 is 15 residues. The V gene's germline CDR1 is MRHNA and CDR2 SNTAGT. The CDR3 spells CASSRSGGATDTQYF. The CDR3 DNA is TGTGCCAGCAGCCGTAGCGGGGGGGCCACAGATACGCAGTATTTT.

The chain carries TRBV28 and TRBJ2-5, with D perhaps TRBD2 (5 bases). Trimming left V 5 bases short and J 4 bases short, with 17 bases between. Per the germline V gene, CDR1 is MDHEN and CDR2 is SYDVKM. The CDR3 runs to 15 residues. The CDR3 DNA is TGTGCCAGCAGTCCAGAGGGTGATGGGGTAGAGACCCAGTACTTC. This gives the protein CASSPEGDGVETQYF.

This chain uses TRBV7-2 with TRBJ2-1, with D unclear. Per germline, CDR1 SGHTA and CDR2 FQGNSA. V was cut by 0 bases and J by 2 bases, with 8 bases left in between. This CDR3 is built from 15 residues. For the CDR3, the DNA is TGTGCCAGCAGCTTAGCGCCTGGGACCTACAATGAGCAGTTCTTC. Protein: CASSLAPGTYNEQFF.

The J gene is TRBJ1-6, the V gene TRBV6-6; D is ambiguous. CDR3 length equals 12 residues. Trimming pared 8 bases from V and 7 bases from J, leaving 9 bases between. Germline V CDR1 and CDR2: MNHNY, SVGAGI (reference sequence). DNA of the CDR3: TGTGCCAGCTGGGCGGGAAATTCACCCCTCCACTTT. It encodes CASWAGNSPLHF.